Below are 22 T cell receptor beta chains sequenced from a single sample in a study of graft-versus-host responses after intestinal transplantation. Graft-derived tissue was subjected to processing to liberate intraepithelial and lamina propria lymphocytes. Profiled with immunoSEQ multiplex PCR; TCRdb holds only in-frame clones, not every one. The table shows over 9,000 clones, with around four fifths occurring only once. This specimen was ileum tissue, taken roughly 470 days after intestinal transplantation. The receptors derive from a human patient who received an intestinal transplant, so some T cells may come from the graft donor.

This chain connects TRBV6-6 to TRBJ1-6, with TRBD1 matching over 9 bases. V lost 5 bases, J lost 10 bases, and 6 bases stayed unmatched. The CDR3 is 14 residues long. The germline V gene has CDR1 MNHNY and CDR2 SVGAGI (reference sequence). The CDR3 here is CASSKGTGWSPLHF. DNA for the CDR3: TGTGCCAGCAGTAAAGGGACAGGGTGGTCACCCCTCCACTTT.

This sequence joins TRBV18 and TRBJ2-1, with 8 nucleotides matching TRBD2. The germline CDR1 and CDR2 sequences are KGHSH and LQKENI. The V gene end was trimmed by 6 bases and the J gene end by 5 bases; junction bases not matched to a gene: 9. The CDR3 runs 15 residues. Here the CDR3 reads CASSPPGLENNEQFF. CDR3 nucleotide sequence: TGTGCCAGCTCGCCTCCGGGACTAGAGAACAATGAGCAGTTCTTC.

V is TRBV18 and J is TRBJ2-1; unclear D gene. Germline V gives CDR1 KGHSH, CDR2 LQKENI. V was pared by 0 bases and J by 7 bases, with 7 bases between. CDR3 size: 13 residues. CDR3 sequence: CASSPPSRNEQFF. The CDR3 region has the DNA TGTGCCAGCTCACCACCGTCAAGGAATGAGCAGTTCTTC.

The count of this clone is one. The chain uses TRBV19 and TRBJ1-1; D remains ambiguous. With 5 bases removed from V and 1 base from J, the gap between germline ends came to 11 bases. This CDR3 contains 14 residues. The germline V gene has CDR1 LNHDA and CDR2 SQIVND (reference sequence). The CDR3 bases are TGTGCCAGTAGTCCCTCTCGTGGGAACACTGAAGCTTTCTTT. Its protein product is CASSPSRGNTEAFF.

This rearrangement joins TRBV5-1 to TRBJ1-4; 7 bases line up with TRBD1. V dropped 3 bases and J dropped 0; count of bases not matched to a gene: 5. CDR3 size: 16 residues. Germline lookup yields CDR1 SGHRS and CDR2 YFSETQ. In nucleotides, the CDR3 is TGCGCCAGCAGCTCAGGACAGGTTTCAACTAATGAAAAACTGTTTTTT. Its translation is CASSSGQVSTNEKLFF.

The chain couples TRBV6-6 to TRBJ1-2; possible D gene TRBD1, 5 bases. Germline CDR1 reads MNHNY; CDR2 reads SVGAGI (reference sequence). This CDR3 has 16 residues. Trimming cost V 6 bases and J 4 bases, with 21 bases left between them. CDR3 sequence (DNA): TGTGCCAGCAGACCACGGGGGGGGTCGTCTGGCTATGGCTACACCTTC. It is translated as CASRPRGGSSGYGYTF.

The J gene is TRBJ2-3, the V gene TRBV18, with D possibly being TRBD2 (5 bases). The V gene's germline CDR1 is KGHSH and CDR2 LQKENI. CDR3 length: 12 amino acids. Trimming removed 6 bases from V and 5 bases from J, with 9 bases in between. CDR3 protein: CASSSEGDTQYF. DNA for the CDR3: TGTGCCAGCTCCTCCGAGGGAGATACGCAGTATTTT.

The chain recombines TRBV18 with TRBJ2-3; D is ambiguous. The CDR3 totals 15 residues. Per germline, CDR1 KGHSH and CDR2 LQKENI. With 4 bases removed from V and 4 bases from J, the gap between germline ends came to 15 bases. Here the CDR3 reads CASSRGSSGSDTQYF. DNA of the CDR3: TGTGCCAGCTCACGAGGCTCCTCGGGTTCAGATACGCAGTATTTT.

CDR3 loop: CASSLDTGKGYTF. The CDR3 DNA follows: TGTGCCAGCAGCTTAGATACAGGGAAGGGCTACACCTTC. The genes are TRBV7-9 and TRBJ1-2; tentative D call: TRBD1 (6 bases). V was trimmed by 1 base and J by 8 bases, leaving 11 bases between them. CDR3 length equals 13 residues. The germline CDR1 and CDR2 sequences are SEHNR and FQNEAQ (reference sequence).

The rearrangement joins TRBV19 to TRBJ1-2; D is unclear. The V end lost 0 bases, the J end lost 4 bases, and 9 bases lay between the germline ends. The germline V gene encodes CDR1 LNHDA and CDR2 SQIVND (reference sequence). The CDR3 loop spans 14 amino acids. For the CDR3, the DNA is TGTGCCAGTAGTATAGAACGCCGGGGCTATGGCTACACCTTC. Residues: CASSIERRGYGYTF.

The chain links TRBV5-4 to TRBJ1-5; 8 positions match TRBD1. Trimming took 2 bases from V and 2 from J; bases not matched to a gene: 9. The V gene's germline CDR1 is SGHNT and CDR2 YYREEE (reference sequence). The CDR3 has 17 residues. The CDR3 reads CASSFSTGGVGNQPQHF. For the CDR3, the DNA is TGTGCCAGCAGCTTTTCAACAGGGGGAGTTGGCAATCAGCCCCAGCATTTT.

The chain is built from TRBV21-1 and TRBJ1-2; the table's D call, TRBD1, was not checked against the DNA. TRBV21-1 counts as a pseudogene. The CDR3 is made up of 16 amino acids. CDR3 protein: CASSSNQGSEDYGYTF. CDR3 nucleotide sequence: TGTGCCAGCAGCTCTAATCAGGGTTCTGAGGACTATGGCTACACCTTC.

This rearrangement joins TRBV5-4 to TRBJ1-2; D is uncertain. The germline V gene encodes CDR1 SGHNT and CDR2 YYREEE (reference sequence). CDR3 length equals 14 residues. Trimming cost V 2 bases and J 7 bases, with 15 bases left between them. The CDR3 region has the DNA TGTGCCAGCAGCTTAAGAGACACCCCGGGTGGCTACACCTTC. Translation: CASSLRDTPGGYTF.

The DNA of the CDR3 is TGTGCCTTAGATCGGGGGTACACAGATACGCAGTATTTT. It specifies CALDRGYTDTQYF. The V call is TRBV6-1, the J call TRBJ2-3; possible D gene TRBD2, 6 bases. Trimming cost V 11 bases and J 2 bases, with 14 bases left between them. Germline assignment: CDR1 MNHNS and CDR2 SASEGT. The CDR3 contains 13 residues.

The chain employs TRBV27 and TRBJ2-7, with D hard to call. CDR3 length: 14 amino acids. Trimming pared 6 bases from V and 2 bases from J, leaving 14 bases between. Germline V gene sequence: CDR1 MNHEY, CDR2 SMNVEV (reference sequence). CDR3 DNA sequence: TGTGCCAGCAGCCCGGCTTTTGGACCCTACGAGCAGTACTTC. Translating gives CASSPAFGPYEQYF.

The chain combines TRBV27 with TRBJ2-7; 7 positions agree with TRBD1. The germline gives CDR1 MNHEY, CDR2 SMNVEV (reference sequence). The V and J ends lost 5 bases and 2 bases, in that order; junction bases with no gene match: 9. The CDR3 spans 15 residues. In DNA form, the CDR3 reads TGTGCCAGCAGTATACAAAGGGACAGTACCTACGAGCAGTACTTC. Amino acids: CASSIQRDSTYEQYF.

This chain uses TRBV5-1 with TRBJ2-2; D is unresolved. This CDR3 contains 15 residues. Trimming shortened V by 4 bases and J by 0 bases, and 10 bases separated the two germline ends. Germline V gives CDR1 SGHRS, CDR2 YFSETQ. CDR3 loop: CASSGPRANTGELFF. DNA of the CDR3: TGCGCCAGCAGCGGACCAAGGGCGAACACCGGGGAGCTGTTTTTT.

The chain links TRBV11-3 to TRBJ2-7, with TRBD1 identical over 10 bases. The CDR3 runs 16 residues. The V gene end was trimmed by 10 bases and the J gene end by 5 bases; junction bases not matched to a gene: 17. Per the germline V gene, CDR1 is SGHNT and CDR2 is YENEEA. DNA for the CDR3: TGTGCCACCACAGAATTTGAGGGACAGGGGTCCCACGAGCAGTACTTC. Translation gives CATTEFEGQGSHEQYF.

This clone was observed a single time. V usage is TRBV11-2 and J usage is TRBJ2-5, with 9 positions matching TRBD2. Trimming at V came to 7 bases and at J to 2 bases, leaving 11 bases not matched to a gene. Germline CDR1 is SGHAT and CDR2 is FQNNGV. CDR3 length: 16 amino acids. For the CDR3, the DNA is TGTGCCAGCAAGGGAGGAGCGGGGGGCAAACAAGAGACCCAGTACTTC. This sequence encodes CASKGGAGGKQETQYF.

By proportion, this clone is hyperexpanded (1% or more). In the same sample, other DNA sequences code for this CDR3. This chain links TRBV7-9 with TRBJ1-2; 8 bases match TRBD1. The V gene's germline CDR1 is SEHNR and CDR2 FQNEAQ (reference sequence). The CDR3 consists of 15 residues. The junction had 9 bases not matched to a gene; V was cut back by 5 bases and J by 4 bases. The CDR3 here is CASSLGQGRSYGYTF. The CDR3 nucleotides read TGTGCCAGCAGCCTAGGACAGGGACGTAGCTATGGCTACACCTTC.

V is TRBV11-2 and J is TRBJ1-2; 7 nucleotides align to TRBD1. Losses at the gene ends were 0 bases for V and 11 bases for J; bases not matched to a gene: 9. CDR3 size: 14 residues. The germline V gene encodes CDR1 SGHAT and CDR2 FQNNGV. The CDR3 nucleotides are TGTGCCAGCAGCTTAGACAGTATCCGGGACAGATACACCTTC. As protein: CASSLDSIRDRYTF.

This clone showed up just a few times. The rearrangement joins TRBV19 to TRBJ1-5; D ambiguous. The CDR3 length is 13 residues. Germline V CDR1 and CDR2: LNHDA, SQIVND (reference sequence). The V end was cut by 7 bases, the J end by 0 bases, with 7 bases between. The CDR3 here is CASKIDSNQPQHF. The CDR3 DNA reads TGTGCCAGTAAGATTGATAGCAATCAGCCCCAGCATTTT.